The clone carrying this T cell receptor (beta chain) has a single count. CDR1 is MNHEY, CDR2 SVGEGT, per germline. The CDR3 is 16 amino acids. V was shortened by 5 bases and J by 9 bases, with 20 bases between the two germline ends. This entry comes from a study of blood T cell repertoires in COVID-19. The overall study: The United States, Italy and Spain were the sources of the acute and convalescent COVID-19 samples. T cells, B-cell-depleted T cells, or PBMCs supplied cDNA or gDNA.

Original processing methods: From reference gene primer amplification, estimates of nucleated cell counts were derived. The protocol was immunoSEQ multiplex PCR, while the TCRdb copy is restricted to in-frame clones and leaves out a portion. D and trimming were read from the DNA, whereas the V and J calls and clone size are those reported in that table. The sample includes 45,000 to 55,000 clones, less than 90% seen only once; the top ten take about 1.6%. The source of this sequence is a man aged 50 or older with acute or convalescent COVID-19. V usage is TRBV6-2 or TRBV6-3 and J usage is TRBJ1-6; possibly TRBD1 for D (5 bases). The sample was peripheral blood. The CDR3 DNA sequence: TGTGCCAGCAGTCCCGCTATTTCGGGGGGAGGTTCACCCCTCCACTTT. Protein: CASSPAISGGGSPLHF.